The 22 T cell receptor beta chains in this list originate from one sample, sequenced in a study of monozygotic twins with inflammatory bowel disease. Using the 5' RACE reads, TCRdb records one entry per CDR3 protein without DNA. The sample holds about 450,000 distinct CDR3 sequences. The specimen sequenced was blood. The receptors here all came from a human donor with ulcerative colitis or Crohn's disease, or a healthy co-twin of an affected twin (not recorded which).

This chain connects TRBV5-5 to TRBJ1-2; no DNA is available, so the TRBD1 call from TCRdb remains unchecked. The germline CDR1 and CDR2 sequences are SGHKS and YYEKEE (reference sequence). The CDR3 covers 14 residues. The CDR3 sequence is CASSLIGGNYGYTF. Based on the CDR3 plus reference TRBV5-5 and TRBJ1-2, the full variable domain is DAGVTQSPTHLIKTRGQQVTLRCSPISGHKSVSWYQQVLGQGPQFIFQYYEKEERGRGNFPDRFSARQFPNYSSELNVNALLLGDSALYLCASSLIGGNYGYTFGSGTRLTVV.

The chain is built from TRBV29-1 and TRBJ2-1; checking the TCRdb D call of TRBD1 is not possible without DNA. The CDR3 covers 14 residues. CDR1 is SQVTM and CDR2 is ANQGSEA in the germline V gene. CDR3 amino acids: CSVAPQGSYNEQFF.

The chain joins TRBV4-2 to TRBJ2-7; TCRdb designates TRBD1, a call that cannot be tested without DNA. The length of the CDR3 is 13 residues. The germline CDR1 and CDR2 sequences are LGHNA and YNFKEQ. This CDR3 reads CASSPRESYEQYF.

The rearrangement uses TRBV5-1 and TRBJ2-1; as DNA is missing, the TRBD1 call by TCRdb cannot be tested. Per germline, CDR1 SGHRS and CDR2 YFSETQ. The CDR3 contains 18 residues. CDR3: CASSLQGADAWGYNEQFF.

The V call is TRBV20-1, the J call TRBJ2-5. The germline CDR1 and CDR2 sequences are DFQATT and SNEGSKA (reference sequence). The CDR3 length is 15 residues. CDR3 loop: CSARDLGTSQETQYF.

This chain connects TRBV15 to TRBJ2-7. CDR1 LNHNV and CDR2 YYDKDF come from the germline V gene (reference sequence). The CDR3 runs 13 residues. CDR3 sequence: CATSRDRPYEHYF. Based on the CDR3 plus reference TRBV15 and TRBJ2-7, the full variable domain is DAMVIQNPRYQVTQFGKPVTLSCSQTLNHNVMYWYQQKSSQAPKLLFHYYDKDFNNEADTPDNFQSRRPNTSFCFLDIRSPGLGDTAMYLCATSRDRPYEHYFGPGTRLTVT.

The chain joins TRBV3-1 to TRBJ2-6; TCRdb proposes TRBD1, but this gene call is untestable without DNA. This CDR3 contains 19 residues. CDR1 and CDR2 from the germline V gene are LGHDT and YNNKEL (reference sequence). The CDR3 here is CASSPVRGQGGSGANVLTF.

The rearrangement links TRBV4-3 to TRBJ1-2; TCRdb indicates TRBD1, and absent DNA this call remains unverified. The V gene's germline CDR1 is LGHNA and CDR2 YSLEER. The CDR3 sequence is 13 residues long. The CDR3 sequence is CASSSGQFYGYTF.

The chain carries TRBV27 and TRBJ2-6; with no DNA, the TCRdb D assignment of TRBD1 cannot be verified. Germline V lookup: CDR1 MNHEY, CDR2 SMNVEV (reference sequence). The CDR3 length is 17 residues. CDR3: CASSFLQGAGGANVLTF.

The chain is built from TRBV20-1 and TRBJ2-5. The CDR3 runs to 14 residues. Germline-derived CDR1 and CDR2 are DFQATT and SNEGSKA (reference sequence). Here the CDR3 reads CSVDGRGWQETQYF.

This sequence joins TRBV7-2 and TRBJ1-2; TCRdb names TRBD1, which stays unverified in the absence of DNA. CDR3 length: 14 amino acids. Germline values: CDR1 SGHTA, CDR2 FQGNSA. CDR3 protein: CASSLRDSIYGYTF.

CDR3 in amino acids: CASSRLAGLTDTQYF. The V and J genes are TRBV6-1 and TRBJ2-3; TCRdb designates TRBD2, a call that cannot be tested without DNA. The CDR3 runs to 15 residues. The V gene's germline CDR1 is MNHNS and CDR2 SASEGT.

The chain is built from TRBV12-3 or TRBV12-4 and TRBJ2-2; TCRdb returns TRBD1, unconfirmable since there is no DNA. This CDR3 is built from 13 residues. The CDR3 here is CASSPQGDGELFF.

This chain connects TRBV7-9 to TRBJ2-7. From germline, CDR1 is SEHNR and CDR2 FQNEAQ (reference sequence). CDR3 length equals 13 residues. The CDR3 protein is CASSLNGVYEQYF. The entire variable domain, with the rest obtained from reference TRBV7-9 and TRBJ2-7, is as follows: DTGVSQNPRHKITKRGQNVTFRCDPISEHNRLYWYRQTLGQGPEFLTYFQNEAQLEKSRLLSDRFSAERPKGSFSTLEIQRTEQGDSAMYLCASSLNGVYEQYFGPGTRLTVT.

The genes are TRBV5-1 and TRBJ1-6. CDR3 size: 14 residues. The germline gives CDR1 SGHRS, CDR2 YFSETQ. This chain's CDR3 is CASSGGDEHSPLHF.

V gene TRBV4-2 combines with J gene TRBJ1-1. This CDR3 is 15 amino acids long. The germline V gene has CDR1 LGHNA and CDR2 YNFKEQ. CDR3 protein: CATTGLDSRNTEAFF.

This chain uses TRBV20-1 with TRBJ1-5; TCRdb indicates TRBD1, and absent DNA this call remains unverified. CDR3 length equals 15 residues. Germline V CDR1 and CDR2: DFQATT, SNEGSKA (reference sequence). The CDR3 spells CSARVGTGANQPQHF.

The chain employs TRBV6-7 and TRBJ2-5; TCRdb returns TRBD1, unconfirmable since there is no DNA. TRBV6-7 is filed as an ORF, its function uncertain. The CDR3 has 11 residues. The CDR3 sequence: CALAGVETQYF.

The rearrangement uses TRBV5-1 and TRBJ2-3; the TCRdb call, TRBD2, lacks DNA for checking. There are 16 residues in the CDR3. In germline, CDR1 is SGHRS, CDR2 YFSETQ. The CDR3 reads CASSLSGGPIADTQYF.

The genes are TRBV9 and TRBJ2-1; checking the TCRdb D call of TRBD1 is not possible without DNA. The CDR3 is 14 amino acids. Germline CDR1 and CDR2: SGDLS and YYNGEE. This CDR3 reads CASSVEGGSYEQFF.

CDR3: CASSLPRGIENEQFF. V usage is TRBV5-1 and J usage is TRBJ2-1; absent DNA, TCRdb's TRBD1 call cannot be checked. CDR3 length equals 15 residues. CDR1 is SGHRS, CDR2 YFSETQ, per germline.

This chain uses TRBV6-1 with TRBJ1-5. This CDR3 has 16 residues. Germline V gene lookup returns CDR1 MNHNS and CDR2 SASEGT. CDR3 protein: CASSLPQGRSNQPQHF.